This is a list of T cell receptor beta chains from one sample in a study of human T cells and chemical hapten exposure. In TCRdb, the RACE reads were re-called with MiXCR into one record per CDR3 protein. The sample holds 65,000 to 95,000 distinct CDR3 sequences, about 6.6% seen once. Here the sequenced sample was whole blood, taken in connection with sensitization to the hapten diphenylcyclopropenone (DPC). All receptors derive from a woman between 25 and 40 years old with alopecia areata. Some clones in this sample may be carry-over from other donors' samples. Both conserved end residues are part of each CDR3. The D gene is left open where the match is weak. Clone size is shown for a subset of rows, as once, few, many or a class of expanded clone.

CDR3 protein: CASSWRGRRGSRETQYF
CDR3 DNA: TGTGCCAGCAGCTGGCGGGGGAGGCGGGGCTCACGGGAGACCCAGTACTTC
V gene: TRBV7-2
J gene: TRBJ2-5
D gene: TRBD2
clone size: few

CDR3 protein: CASSLHRDRSSYNEQFF
CDR3 DNA: TGTGCCAGCAGCCTGCACCGGGACAGGAGCTCCTACAATGAGCAGTTCTTC
V gene: TRBV4-2
J gene: TRBJ2-1
D gene: TRBD1
clone size: few

CDR3 protein: CSARDPYRVLGAATEAFF
CDR3 DNA: TGCAGTGCTAGAGATCCCTACAGGGTCCTGGGGGCGGCAACTGAAGCTTTCTTT
V gene: TRBV20-1
J gene: TRBJ1-1
D gene: -
clone size: -

CDR3 protein: CASSPSGGPGELFF
CDR3 DNA: TGTGCCAGCAGTCCTAGCGGGGGGCCTGGGGAGCTGTTTTTT
V gene: TRBV12-3/TRBV12-4
J gene: TRBJ2-2
D gene: TRBD2
clone size: many

CDR3 protein: CASSYPVSGTEAFF
CDR3 DNA: TGTGCCAGCAGTTACCCCGTTTCGGGAACTGAAGCTTTCTTT
V gene: TRBV6-2/TRBV6-3
J gene: TRBJ1-1
D gene: -
clone size: few

CDR3 protein: CASSADRGEQFF
CDR3 DNA: TGTGCCAGCAGTGCGGACAGGGGGGAGCAGTTCTTC
V gene: TRBV6-6
J gene: TRBJ2-1
D gene: TRBD1
clone size: many

CDR3 protein: CASRQGMNTGELFF
CDR3 DNA: TGTGCCAGTAGACAGGGAATGAACACCGGGGAGCTGTTTTTT
V gene: TRBV12-3/TRBV12-4
J gene: TRBJ2-2
D gene: TRBD1
clone size: many

CDR3 protein: CAISEYTAMNTEAFF
CDR3 DNA: TGTGCCATCAGTGAGTATACAGCCATGAACACTGAAGCTTTCTTT
V gene: TRBV10-3
J gene: TRBJ1-1
D gene: -
clone size: many

CDR3 protein: CASSFGGGRINEKLFF
CDR3 DNA: TGTGCCAGCAGTTTCGGGGGGGGACGGATTAATGAAAAACTGTTTTTT
V gene: TRBV12-3/TRBV12-4
J gene: TRBJ1-4
D gene: -
clone size: -

CDR3 protein: CSVGGLPFFGRTDTQYF
CDR3 DNA: TGCAGCGTTGGGGGACTACCTTTTTTCGGACGCACAGATACGCAGTATTTT
V gene: TRBV29-1
J gene: TRBJ2-3
D gene: TRBD2
clone size: few

CDR3 protein: CASSVGTNYGYNF
CDR3 DNA: TGTGCCAGCAGTGTAGGGACCAACTATGGCTACAACTTC
V gene: TRBV12-3/TRBV12-4
J gene: TRBJ1-2
D gene: -
clone size: -

CDR3 protein: CASSARTAKAFF
CDR3 DNA: TGTGCCAGCAGTGCCCGGACAGCAAAGGCTTTCTTT
V gene: TRBV2
J gene: TRBJ1-1
D gene: -
clone size: few

CDR3 protein: CASSPASGQGSQFF
CDR3 DNA: TGTGCCAGCTCACCCGCATCGGGACAGGGTTCGCAGTTCTTC
V gene: TRBV18
J gene: TRBJ2-1
D gene: TRBD1
clone size: many

CDR3 protein: CVSSLLLQGNTEAFF
CDR3 DNA: TGTGTCAGCAGCTTATTGCTACAGGGCAACACTGAAGCTTTCTTT
V gene: TRBV7-6
J gene: TRBJ1-1
D gene: -
clone size: few

CDR3 protein: CASSHIGTAGAAFF
CDR3 DNA: TGTGCCAGCAGCCACATTGGGACCGCGGGGGCAGCTTTCTTT
V gene: TRBV3-1
J gene: TRBJ1-1
D gene: -
clone size: -

CDR3 protein: CASSRGSGEFYEQYF
CDR3 DNA: TGCGCCAGCAGTCGGGGTAGCGGGGAGTTTTACGAGCAGTACTTC
V gene: TRBV23-1
J gene: TRBJ2-7
D gene: TRBD2
clone size: -

CDR3 protein: CASGLEGAYGYTF
CDR3 DNA: TGTGCTAGTGGTTTGGAGGGGGCCTATGGCTACACCTTC
V gene: TRBV12-5
J gene: TRBJ1-2
D gene: TRBD1
clone size: few

CDR3 protein: CASSEYRVGAFF
CDR3 DNA: TGTGCCAGCAGTGAATACAGGGTAGGAGCTTTCTTT
V gene: TRBV25-1
J gene: TRBJ1-1
D gene: -
clone size: -

CDR3 protein: CASTPLGGMKKAFF
CDR3 DNA: TGTGCCAGCACTCCTCTCGGGGGGATGAAGAAGGCTTTCTTT
V gene: TRBV28
J gene: TRBJ1-1
D gene: -
clone size: -

CDR3 protein: CASSQVYSTYEQYF
CDR3 DNA: TGTGCCAGCAGCCAAGTTTACAGCACCTACGAGCAGTACTTC
V gene: TRBV3-1
J gene: TRBJ2-7
D gene: -
clone size: many

CDR3 protein: CSARINYEQYF
CDR3 DNA: TGCAGTGCTAGGATCAACTACGAGCAGTACTTC
V gene: TRBV20-1
J gene: TRBJ2-7
D gene: -
clone size: few

CDR3 protein: CASSADRANTEAFF
CDR3 DNA: TGTGCCAGCAGCGCGGACAGAGCGAACACTGAAGCTTTCTTT
V gene: TRBV7-3
J gene: TRBJ1-1
D gene: -
clone size: -

CDR3 protein: CASSVGAGGPETQYF
CDR3 DNA: TGTGCCAGCAGCGTAGGAGCGGGGGGGCCGGAGACCCAGTACTTC
V gene: TRBV9
J gene: TRBJ2-5
D gene: TRBD2
clone size: many

CDR3 protein: CASSEDRGQGYTF
CDR3 DNA: TGTGCCAGCAGTGAGGACAGGGGTCAGGGCTACACCTTC
V gene: TRBV2
J gene: TRBJ1-2
D gene: TRBD1
clone size: -

CDR3 protein: CSSLREAQFF
CDR3 DNA: TGCAGCTCCCTGCGTGAGGCGCAGTTCTTC
V gene: TRBV29-1
J gene: TRBJ2-1
D gene: -
clone size: many

CDR3 protein: CSAPGQGAHRNTEAFF
CDR3 DNA: TGCAGTGCCCCCGGACAGGGAGCTCACCGAAACACTGAAGCTTTCTTT
V gene: TRBV20-1
J gene: TRBJ1-1
D gene: TRBD1
clone size: -

CDR3 protein: CASSWGRADTEAFF
CDR3 DNA: TGTGCCAGCAGCTGGGGGAGAGCGGACACTGAAGCTTTCTTT
V gene: TRBV6-5
J gene: TRBJ1-1
D gene: -
clone size: many

CDR3 protein: CASSYSRTPPYEQYF
CDR3 DNA: TGTGCCAGCAGTTACTCCCGGACACCTCCCTACGAGCAGTACTTC
V gene: TRBV6-6
J gene: TRBJ2-7
D gene: -
clone size: many

CDR3 protein: CSAAPPGGWTNYGYTF
CDR3 DNA: TGCAGTGCTGCTCCCCCTGGCGGTTGGACGAACTATGGCTACACCTTC
V gene: TRBV20-1
J gene: TRBJ1-2
D gene: -
clone size: few

CDR3 protein: CAISDRDSQYF
CDR3 DNA: TGTGCCATCAGTGATAGGGACTCGCAGTATTTT
V gene: TRBV10-3
J gene: TRBJ2-3
D gene: -
clone size: many

CDR3 protein: CASSPPRWQLRGTGELFF
CDR3 DNA: TGTGCCAGCAGCCCCCCCAGGTGGCAGCTCCGAGGCACCGGGGAGCTGTTTTTT
V gene: TRBV4-2
J gene: TRBJ2-2
D gene: -
clone size: many

CDR3 protein: CSAPPAQGAYGYTF
CDR3 DNA: TGCAGTGCGCCGCCGGCGCAGGGGGCCTATGGCTACACCTTC
V gene: TRBV20-1
J gene: TRBJ1-2
D gene: TRBD1
clone size: many

CDR3 protein: CASSQDPNYNSPLHF
CDR3 DNA: TGTGCCAGCAGCCAAGACCCAAATTATAATTCACCCCTCCACTTT
V gene: TRBV3-1
J gene: TRBJ1-6
D gene: -
clone size: -

CDR3 protein: CASSDKEGLVNEQFF
CDR3 DNA: TGTGCCAGCAGTGATAAGGAGGGATTAGTCAATGAGCAGTTCTTC
V gene: TRBV2
J gene: TRBJ2-1
D gene: -
clone size: many

CDR3 protein: CSARDSAYNEQFF
CDR3 DNA: TGCAGTGCCCGGGACAGCGCTTACAATGAGCAGTTCTTC
V gene: TRBV20-1
J gene: TRBJ2-1
D gene: TRBD1
clone size: many

CDR3 protein: CASGFSLTGNYGYTF
CDR3 DNA: TGTGCTAGTGGTTTTTCCCTGACAGGGAACTATGGCTACACCTTC
V gene: TRBV12-5
J gene: TRBJ1-2
D gene: TRBD1
clone size: many

CDR3 protein: CAWSGGESYNEQFF
CDR3 DNA: TGTGCCTGGAGTGGGGGGGAATCCTACAATGAGCAGTTCTTC
V gene: TRBV30
J gene: TRBJ2-1
D gene: -
clone size: few

CDR3 protein: CSARGGASSGNTIYF
CDR3 DNA: TGCAGTGCTAGAGGGGGGGCGAGCTCTGGAAACACCATATATTTT
V gene: TRBV20-1
J gene: TRBJ1-3
D gene: -
clone size: -

CDR3 protein: CSSLAGGRADTQYF
CDR3 DNA: TGCAGTTCCCTAGCGGGGGGTCGGGCAGATACGCAGTATTTT
V gene: TRBV20-1
J gene: TRBJ2-3
D gene: TRBD2
clone size: many

CDR3 protein: CSARDPGQGSYEQYF
CDR3 DNA: TGCAGTGCTAGAGATCCGGGACAGGGCTCCTACGAGCAGTACTTC
V gene: TRBV20-1
J gene: TRBJ2-7
D gene: TRBD1
clone size: many

CDR3 protein: CSVEGGPENQPQHF
CDR3 DNA: TGCAGCGTTGAAGGGGGGCCAGAAAATCAGCCCCAGCATTTT
V gene: TRBV29-1
J gene: TRBJ1-5
D gene: -
clone size: -